A single sample is the source of the 18 T cell receptor beta chains below, sequenced in a study of CD8 T cells in Susac syndrome. Random hexamers were used to reverse transcribe roughly 0.5 to 1 ug of RNA. TCRdb re-called the immunoSEQ multiplex PCR reads through MiXCR, storing one row per CDR3 protein. In the table there are 80,000 or so distinct CDR3 sequences, roughly 94% of which are singletons. The source material was CD8+ T cells from PBMCs. These receptors came from a human donor in good health.

CDR3: CASSFPRGGGNANTGELFF. The CDR3 region has the DNA TGTGCCAGCAGCTTTCCCAGGGGAGGGGGTAACGCGAACACCGGGGAGCTGTTTTTT. The rearrangement uses TRBV11-2 and TRBJ2-2, with a weak D call TRBD2 (7 bases). The V gene's germline CDR1 is SGHAT and CDR2 FQNNGV. Between the trimmed V and J ends, which lost 3 bases and 0 bases, there was a span of 20 bases. The CDR3 spans 19 residues. The full variable domain, its missing parts supplied by reference TRBV11-2 and TRBJ2-2, is EAGVAQSPRYKIIEKRQSVAFWCNPISGHATLYWYQQILGQGPKLLIQFQNNGVVDDSQLPKDRFSAERLKGVDSTLKIQPAKLEDSAVYLCASSFPRGGGNANTGELFFGEGSRLTVL.

The V and J genes are TRBV6-5 and TRBJ1-1; 7 bases are shared with TRBD1. The CDR3 extends over 14 amino acids. Germline CDR1 is MNHEY and CDR2 is SVGAGI. With V trimmed by 6 bases and J by 0 bases, 4 bases remained unmatched. CDR3 sequence: CASRRDSLNTEAFF. In DNA, the CDR3 is TGTGCCAGCAGGAGGGACAGCTTGAACACTGAAGCTTTCTTT.

The rearrangement joins TRBV30 to TRBJ2-1; tentatively, D is TRBD1 (6 bases). The V gene lost 0 bases and the J gene lost 7 bases, with 16 bases spanning the gap. CDR3 length: 15 amino acids. Per germline, CDR1 GTSNPN and CDR2 SVGIG (reference sequence). CDR3 sequence reads: CAWSVRWGRLNEQFF. As DNA, the CDR3 is TGTGCCTGGAGTGTACGATGGGGGCGCTTGAATGAGCAGTTCTTC.

The CDR3 nucleotides read TGCGCCAGCCCACCGGATGGGACTAGCGGGAGGGCCAGTGAGACCCAGTACTTC. Translation: CASPPDGTSGRASETQYF. The chain carries TRBV23-1 and TRBJ2-5; TRBD2 aligns across 16 bases. TRBV23-1 is recorded as an ORF, its role being uncertain. V was clipped by 8 bases and J by 5 bases; unmatched bases: 14. The CDR3 sequence is 18 residues long.

This rearrangement joins TRBV27 to TRBJ2-4; D may correspond to TRBD1 or TRBD2 (7 bases each). Germline V gives CDR1 MNHEY, CDR2 SMNVEV (reference sequence). V dropped 2 bases and J dropped 9 bases, with 14 bases sitting between them. CDR3 length: 14 residues. The CDR3 spells CASSLLGRGGIQYF. CDR3 DNA: TGTGCCAGCAGTTTACTCGGCAGGGGGGGCATTCAGTACTTC.

This clonotype came up once. The rearrangement uses TRBV30 and TRBJ1-5; a possible D gene is TRBD1 (5 bases). CDR1 is GTSNPN, CDR2 SVGIG, per germline (reference sequence). The CDR3 length is 14 residues. Trimming cost V 4 bases and J 7 bases, with 17 bases left between them. For the CDR3, the DNA is TGTGCCTGGACTGGGGGGAGAGGGAACCAGCCCCAGCATTTT. Residues: CAWTGGRGNQPQHF.

The chain links TRBV3-1 to TRBJ1-5; 8 nucleotides match TRBD1. The CDR3 totals 15 residues. The germline V gene has CDR1 LGHDT and CDR2 YNNKEL (reference sequence). With 1 base clipped from V and 4 bases from J, the junction kept 3 bases outside the gene matches. DNA of the CDR3: TGTGCCAGCAGCCAAGGACAGGGGACTAATCAGCCCCAGCATTTT. It yields the protein CASSQGQGTNQPQHF.

This chain joins TRBV7-3 and TRBJ2-3, with D possibly being TRBD1 (6 bases). Trimming removed 1 base at V and 6 bases at J, with 8 bases between. Germline assignment: CDR1 SGHTA and CDR2 FQGTGA. The CDR3 has 13 amino acids. The CDR3 DNA reads TGTGCCAGCAGCTTAAGACAGGCCGATACGCAGTATTTT. The encoded protein is CASSLRQADTQYF.

This clonotype was found a few times. The chain recombines TRBV5-1 with TRBJ1-1; D unclear. Germline-derived CDR1 and CDR2 are SGHRS and YFSETQ. V dropped 0 bases and J dropped 8 bases, with 8 bases sitting between them. The CDR3 loop spans 12 amino acids. Written as DNA, the CDR3 is TGCGCCAGCAGCTTGGTAAGCGGAGAAGCTTTCTTT. Protein product: CASSLVSGEAFF.

This clonotype was seen once. The V call is TRBV28, the J call TRBJ2-2; 7 nucleotides align to TRBD1. J lost 6 bases, V lost 8 bases, and 6 bases had no gene match. Germline CDR1 and CDR2: MDHEN and SYDVKM. This CDR3 is 13 amino acids long. The CDR3 nucleotides are TGTGCCAGCGCTTCAGGGGGAGCCGGGGAGCTGTTTTTT. It is translated as CASASGGAGELFF.

The CDR3 bases are TGTGCCAGTAGGGGTCAGGATAATGAAAAACTGTTTTTT. Translation gives CASRGQDNEKLFF. This chain uses TRBV13 with TRBJ1-4; tentative D call: TRBD1 (5 bases). The germline CDR1 and CDR2 sequences are PRHDT and FYEKMQ (reference sequence). The CDR3 contains 13 residues. The ends were cut back, 9 bases at V and 4 bases at J, with 12 bases in the middle.

The V and J genes are TRBV5-4 and TRBJ2-7; no reliable D call. Germline CDR1 is SGHNT and CDR2 is YYREEE (reference sequence). The CDR3 totals 13 residues. The V and J ends lost 3 bases and 2 bases respectively, with 9 bases between them. The CDR3 reads CASSYPGTYEQYF. CDR3 DNA: TGTGCCAGCAGCTATCCAGGTACCTACGAGCAGTACTTC.

This CDR3 is CASNYLNQPQHF. In DNA form, the CDR3 reads TGTGCCAGCAACTACTTGAATCAGCCCCAGCATTTT. The V and J genes are TRBV6-2 or TRBV6-3 and TRBJ1-5, with unresolved D. This CDR3 has 12 residues. V was pared by 7 bases and J by 4 bases, with 8 bases between. Germline CDR1 reads MNHEY; CDR2 reads SVGEGT.

The chain carries TRBV7-3 and TRBJ2-3; D is unclear. Between the trimmed V and J ends, which lost 6 bases and 6 bases, there was a span of 1 base. This CDR3 spans 9 amino acids. Germline lookup yields CDR1 SGHTA and CDR2 FQGTGA. This chain's CDR3 is CASRDTQYF. The CDR3 DNA sequence: TGTGCCAGCAGGGATACGCAGTATTTT.

The rearrangement links TRBV14 to TRBJ2-3; 7 bases fit TRBD2. Germline trimming cut 7 bases from V and 6 bases from J; bases unmatched to any gene: 7. The germline CDR1 and CDR2 sequences are SGHDN and FVKESK. The length of the CDR3 is 13 residues. CDR3 sequence reads: CASNPLATDTQYF. CDR3 bases: TGTGCCAGCAACCCACTAGCGACCGATACGCAGTATTTT.

The chain links TRBV20-1 to TRBJ2-1; D gene ambiguous. Germline V gives CDR1 DFQATT, CDR2 SNEGSKA (reference sequence). The CDR3 covers 11 residues. Between the trimmed V and J ends, which lost 3 bases and 9 bases, there was a span of 9 bases. As DNA, the CDR3 is TGCAGTGCTAGGTTACCCCCTGAGCAGTTCTTC. Encoded protein: CSARLPPEQFF.

The rearrangement links TRBV12-3 or TRBV12-4 to TRBJ2-5, with D perhaps being TRBD1 or TRBD2 (5 bases each). The CDR3 sequence is 19 residues long. The ends were cut back, 6 bases at V and 2 bases at J, with 28 bases in the middle. The CDR3 region has the DNA TGTGCCAGCAGCTCAGATTGGGGGACGAGATCGTACGGTCAAGAGACCCAGTACTTC. Translating it yields CASSSDWGTRSYGQETQYF.

In its sample, this clonotype was seen once. This rearrangement joins TRBV3-1 to TRBJ2-1, with a tentative D call TRBD1 (5 bases). The germline V gene encodes CDR1 LGHDT and CDR2 YNNKEL (reference sequence). V dropped 0 bases and J dropped 7 bases, with 13 bases sitting between them. The CDR3 is made up of 15 amino acids. CDR3 in amino acids: CASSQDWAGKNEQFF. CDR3 nucleotides: TGTGCCAGCAGCCAAGATTGGGCAGGGAAGAATGAGCAGTTCTTC.